This T cell receptor (beta chain) was identified during a study of T cells in Graves' hyperthyroidism and ophthalmopathy. The investigators amplified TCR beta CDR3 regions from RNA transcripts. The HTBI primer set was used in a first-round RT-PCR of the TCR CDR3. TCRdb processed the multiplex PCR reads anew with MiXCR; each CDR3 protein has one entry. The repertoire holds about 590,000 distinct CDR3 sequences, approximately 15% seen once, with roughly 6.6% in the top ten. The V and J ends lost 6 bases and 2 bases respectively, with 16 bases between them. Germline V gene sequence: CDR1 SGHAT, CDR2 FQNNGV. The CDR3 consists of 15 residues. The study defined stable Graves' hyperthyroidism as no ophthalmopathy progression within 18 months. Using less than 12 ml of fresh peripheral blood, PBMCs were prepared. This clonotype was seen repeatedly, ten times or more.

This sequence originates from a woman under 40 with Graves' hyperthyroidism. The specimen was blood. The rearrangement uses TRBV11-2 and TRBJ1-1; tentative D call: TRBD1 (5 bases). In nucleotides, the CDR3 is TGTGCCAGCAGTCCAGGGATCCCTCCCAACACTGAAGCTTTCTTT. Translating it yields CASSPGIPPNTEAFF. Filled out from reference TRBV11-2 and TRBJ1-1, the complete variable domain reads EAGVAQSPRYKIIEKRQSVAFWCNPISGHATLYWYQQILGQGPKLLIQFQNNGVVDDSQLPKDRFSAERLKGVDSTLKIQPAKLEDSAVYLCASSPGIPPNTEAFFGQGTRLTVV.